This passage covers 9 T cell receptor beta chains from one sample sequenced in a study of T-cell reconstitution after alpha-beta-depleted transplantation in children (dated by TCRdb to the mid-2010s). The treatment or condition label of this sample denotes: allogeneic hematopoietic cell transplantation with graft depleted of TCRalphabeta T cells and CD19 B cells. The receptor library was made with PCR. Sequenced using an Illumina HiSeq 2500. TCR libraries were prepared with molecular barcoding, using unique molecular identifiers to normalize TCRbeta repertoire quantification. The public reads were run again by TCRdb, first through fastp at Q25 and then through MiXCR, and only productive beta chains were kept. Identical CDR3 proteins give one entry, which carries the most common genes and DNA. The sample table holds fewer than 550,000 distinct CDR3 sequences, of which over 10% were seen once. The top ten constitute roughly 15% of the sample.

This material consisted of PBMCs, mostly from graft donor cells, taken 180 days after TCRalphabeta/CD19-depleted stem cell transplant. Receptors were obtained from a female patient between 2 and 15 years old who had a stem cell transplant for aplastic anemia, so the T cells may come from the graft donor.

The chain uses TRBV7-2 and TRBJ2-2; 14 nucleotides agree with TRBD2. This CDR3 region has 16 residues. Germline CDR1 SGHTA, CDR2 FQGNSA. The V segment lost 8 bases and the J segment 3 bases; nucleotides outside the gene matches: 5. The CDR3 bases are TGTGCCAGCGGGACTAGCGGGAGAGTAGACACCGGGGAGCTGTTTTTT. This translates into CASGTSGRVDTGELFF.

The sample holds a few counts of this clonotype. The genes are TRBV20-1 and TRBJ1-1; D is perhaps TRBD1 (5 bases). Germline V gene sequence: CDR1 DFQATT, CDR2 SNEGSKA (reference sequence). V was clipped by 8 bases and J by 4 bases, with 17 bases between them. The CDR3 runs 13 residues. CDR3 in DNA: TGCAGTAGTCGTTCGGGGGGAGGCACTGAAGCTTTCTTT. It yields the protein CSSRSGGGTEAFF.

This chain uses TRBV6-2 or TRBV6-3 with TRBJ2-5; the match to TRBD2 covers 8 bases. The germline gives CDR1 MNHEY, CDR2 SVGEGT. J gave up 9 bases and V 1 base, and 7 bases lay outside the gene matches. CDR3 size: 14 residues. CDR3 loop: CASSYFGRALAQYF. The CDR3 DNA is TGTGCCAGCAGTTACTTCGGGAGGGCGTTGGCCCAGTACTTC.

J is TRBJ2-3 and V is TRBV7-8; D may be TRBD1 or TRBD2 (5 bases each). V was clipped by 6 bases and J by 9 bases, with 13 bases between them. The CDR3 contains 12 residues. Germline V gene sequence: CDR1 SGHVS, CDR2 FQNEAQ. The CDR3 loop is CASSRGVETQYF. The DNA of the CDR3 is TGTGCCAGCAGTCGAGGGGTGGAGACGCAGTATTTT. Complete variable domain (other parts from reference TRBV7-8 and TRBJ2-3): GAGVSQSPRYKVAKRGQDVALRCDPISGHVSLFWYQQALGQGPEFLTYFQNEAQLDKSGLPSDRFFAERPEGSVSTLKIQRTQQEDSAVYLCASSRGVETQYFGPGTRLTVL.

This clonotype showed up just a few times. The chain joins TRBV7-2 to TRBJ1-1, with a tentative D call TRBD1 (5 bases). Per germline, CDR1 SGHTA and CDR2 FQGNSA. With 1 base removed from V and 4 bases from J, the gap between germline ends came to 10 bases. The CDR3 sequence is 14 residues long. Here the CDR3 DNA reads TGTGCCAGCAGCTTAGGGGTGGGGACCACTGAAGCTTTCTTT. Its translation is CASSLGVGTTEAFF.

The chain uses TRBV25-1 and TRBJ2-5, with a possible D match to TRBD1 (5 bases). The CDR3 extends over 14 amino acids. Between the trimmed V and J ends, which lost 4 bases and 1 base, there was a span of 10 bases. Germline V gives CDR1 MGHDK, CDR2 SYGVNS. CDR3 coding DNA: TGTGCCAGCAGTGGGGTCCAGGGCCAAGAGACCCAGTACTTC. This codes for CASSGVQGQETQYF.

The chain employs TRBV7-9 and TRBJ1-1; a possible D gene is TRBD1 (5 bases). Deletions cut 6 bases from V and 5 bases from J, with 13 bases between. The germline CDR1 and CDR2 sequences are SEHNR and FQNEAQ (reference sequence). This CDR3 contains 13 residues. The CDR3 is CASRNSWGTEAFF. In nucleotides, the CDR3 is TGTGCCAGCAGAAACTCGTGGGGGACTGAAGCTTTCTTT. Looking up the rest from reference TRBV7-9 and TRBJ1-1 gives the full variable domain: DTGVSQNPRHKITKRGQNVTFRCDPISEHNRLYWYRQTLGQGPEFLTYFQNEAQLEKSRLLSDRFSAERPKGSFSTLEIQRTEQGDSAMYLCASRNSWGTEAFFGQGTRLTVV.

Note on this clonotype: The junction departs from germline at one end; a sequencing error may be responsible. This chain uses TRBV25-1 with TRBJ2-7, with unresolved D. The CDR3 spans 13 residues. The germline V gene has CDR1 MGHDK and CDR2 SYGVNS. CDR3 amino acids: CASRESSSYEQYF. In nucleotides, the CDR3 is TGTGCCAGCAGGGAATCATCTTCCTACGAGCAGTACTTC.

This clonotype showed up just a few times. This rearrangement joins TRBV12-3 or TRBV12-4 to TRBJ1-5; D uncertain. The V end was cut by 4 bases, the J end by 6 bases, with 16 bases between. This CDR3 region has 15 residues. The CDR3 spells CASSSAGALAQPQHF. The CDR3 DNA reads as TGTGCCAGCAGTTCTGCGGGCGCGTTGGCTCAGCCCCAGCATTTT.